The rows below give T cell receptor beta chains drawn from one sample of a study of blood T cell repertoires in COVID-19. Profiling relied on immunoSEQ multiplex PCR, and the TCRdb table lists in-frame clones only, not all of them. The table records 200,000 to 250,000 clones, around 90% of them present only once. The sample taken for sequencing was peripheral blood. The receptors stem from a man aged 25 to 40 with COVID-19, enrolled during active disease. The CDR3 runs from the conserved cysteine through the conserved F or W.

CDR3 protein: CASSIPSSQPQHF; V gene: TRBV19; J gene: TRBJ1-5
CDR3 protein: CASSEWEGPYGYTF; V gene: TRBV2; J gene: TRBJ1-2
CDR3 protein: CASSPFSRGGTDTQYF; V gene: TRBV18; J gene: TRBJ2-3
CDR3 protein: CASSSVTPNNEQFF; V gene: TRBV18; J gene: TRBJ2-1
CDR3 protein: CASSPDRTISYEQYF; V gene: TRBV27; J gene: TRBJ2-7
CDR3 protein: CASRPGPGGGQPQHF; V gene: TRBV5-1; J gene: TRBJ1-5
CDR3 protein: CASSRGLGGYTF; V gene: TRBV13; J gene: TRBJ1-2
CDR3 protein: CASSLSEGVRTEAFF; V gene: TRBV27; J gene: TRBJ1-1
CDR3 protein: CASSRRVGGTGELFF; V gene: TRBV3-1/TRBV3-2; J gene: TRBJ2-2
CDR3 protein: CASTSFYSGDNEQFF; V gene: TRBV19; J gene: TRBJ2-1
CDR3 protein: CASNLGLAGGLYVYNEQFF; V gene: TRBV5-1; J gene: TRBJ2-1